Listed below are T cell receptor beta chains from one sample, sequenced in a study of T cells in Graves' hyperthyroidism and ophthalmopathy. One entry per CDR3 protein, called by TCRdb with MiXCR from the multiplex PCR reads. The sample carries 360,000 or so distinct CDR3 sequences, 15% to 20% recorded once. The sample taken for sequencing was blood. The receptors originated from a woman aged 18-35 years with Graves' hyperthyroidism. The CDR3 runs from the conserved cysteine through the conserved F or W.

>TRBV12-3/TRBV12-4
CASSFGQGGFTGELFF
>TRBV15
CATSRDHKRTAVEQYF
>TRBV20-1
CSARSSLGPSYEQYF
>TRBV12-3/TRBV12-4
CASSLPPSAIYF
>TRBV20-1
CSAHPSLQYF
>TRBV20-1
CSASTTLNTYEQYF
>TRBV5-1
CASSSGGGETQYF
>TRBV12-3/TRBV12-4
CASSPGIQPYEQYF
>TRBV28
CASSFIWLSGTGELFF
>TRBV25-1
CASSTYRTGRAYEQYF
>TRBV11-1
CASSQVNTGELFF
>TRBV4-2
CASSQDSGGGNEQFF
>TRBV27
CASSLSFGNTEAFF
>TRBV28
CASSSPPGTASYNEQFF
>TRBV28
CASMVGSGYEQYF
>TRBV5-1
CASRSEGGPYEQYF
>TRBV5-4
CASSLAVWETQYF
>TRBV7-8
CASSLGTLAGAPYEQYF
>TRBV12-3/TRBV12-4
CASSITGRGTEAFF
>TRBV7-2
CASSLVRLDSAYSGANVLTF